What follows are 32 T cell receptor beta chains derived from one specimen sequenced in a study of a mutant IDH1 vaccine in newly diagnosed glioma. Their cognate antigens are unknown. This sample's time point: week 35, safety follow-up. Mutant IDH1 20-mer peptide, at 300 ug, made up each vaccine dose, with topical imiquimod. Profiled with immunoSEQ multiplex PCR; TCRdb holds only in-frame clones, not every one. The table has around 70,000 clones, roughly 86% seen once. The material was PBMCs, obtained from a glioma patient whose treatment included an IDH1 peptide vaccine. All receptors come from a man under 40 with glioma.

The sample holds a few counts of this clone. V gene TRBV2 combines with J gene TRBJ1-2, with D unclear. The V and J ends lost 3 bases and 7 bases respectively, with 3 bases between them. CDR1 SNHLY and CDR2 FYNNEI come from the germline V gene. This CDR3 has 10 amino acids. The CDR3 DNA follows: TGTGCCAGCAGTGACGGTGGCTACACCTTC. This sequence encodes CASSDGGYTF.

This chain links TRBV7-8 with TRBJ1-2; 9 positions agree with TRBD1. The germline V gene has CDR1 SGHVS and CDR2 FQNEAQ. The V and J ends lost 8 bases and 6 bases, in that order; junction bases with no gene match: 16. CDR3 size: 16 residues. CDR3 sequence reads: CASLRTGTGILDGYTF. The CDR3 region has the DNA TGTGCCAGCTTGCGAACCGGGACAGGGATTTTGGATGGCTACACCTTC.

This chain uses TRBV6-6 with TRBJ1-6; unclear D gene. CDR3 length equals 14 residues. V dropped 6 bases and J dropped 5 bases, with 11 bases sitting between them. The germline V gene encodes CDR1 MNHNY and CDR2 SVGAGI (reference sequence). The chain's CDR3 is CASSRGRNNSPLHF. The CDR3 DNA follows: TGTGCCAGCAGCCGAGGACGGAATAATTCACCCCTCCACTTT.

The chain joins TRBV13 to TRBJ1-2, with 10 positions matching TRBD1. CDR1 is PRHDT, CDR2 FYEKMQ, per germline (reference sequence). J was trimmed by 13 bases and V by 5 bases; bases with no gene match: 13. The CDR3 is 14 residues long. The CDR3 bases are TGTGCCAGCAGCGTGGAAGGGACAGGGGTCTTTACCACCTTC. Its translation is CASSVEGTGVFTTF.

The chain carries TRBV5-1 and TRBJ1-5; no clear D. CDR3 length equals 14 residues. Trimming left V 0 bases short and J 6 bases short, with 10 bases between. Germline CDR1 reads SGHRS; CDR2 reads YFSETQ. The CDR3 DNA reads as TGCGCCAGCAGCTTGGGAGGGTTCGGTCAGCCCCAGCATTTT. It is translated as CASSLGGFGQPQHF.

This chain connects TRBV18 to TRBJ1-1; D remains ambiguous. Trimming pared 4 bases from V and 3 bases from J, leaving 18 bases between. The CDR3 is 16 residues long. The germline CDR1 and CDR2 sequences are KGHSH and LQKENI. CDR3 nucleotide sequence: TGTGCCAGCTCACAGGCGTCGGGAGACTTGGACACTGAAGCTTTCTTT. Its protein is CASSQASGDLDTEAFF.

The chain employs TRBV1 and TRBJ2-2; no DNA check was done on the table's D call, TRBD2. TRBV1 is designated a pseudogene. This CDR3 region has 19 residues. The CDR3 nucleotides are TGCACCAGCAGCCAAGATCGGGCTAGCGGGAGGAGTGACACCGGGGAGCTGTTTTTT. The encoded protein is CTSSQDRASGRSDTGELFF.

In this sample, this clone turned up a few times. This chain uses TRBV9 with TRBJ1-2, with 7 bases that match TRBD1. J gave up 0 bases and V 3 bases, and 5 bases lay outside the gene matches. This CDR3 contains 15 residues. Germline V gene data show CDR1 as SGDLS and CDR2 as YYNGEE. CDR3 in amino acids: CASSDDRVSNYGYTF. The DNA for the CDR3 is TGTGCCAGCAGCGATGACAGGGTTTCTAACTATGGCTACACCTTC.

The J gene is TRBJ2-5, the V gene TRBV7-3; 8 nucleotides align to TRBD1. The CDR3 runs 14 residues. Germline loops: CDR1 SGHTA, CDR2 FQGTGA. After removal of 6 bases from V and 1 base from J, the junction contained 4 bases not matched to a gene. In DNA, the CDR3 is TGTGCCAGCAGTCGGACAGGGTTCCAAGAGACCCAGTACTTC. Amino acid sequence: CASSRTGFQETQYF.

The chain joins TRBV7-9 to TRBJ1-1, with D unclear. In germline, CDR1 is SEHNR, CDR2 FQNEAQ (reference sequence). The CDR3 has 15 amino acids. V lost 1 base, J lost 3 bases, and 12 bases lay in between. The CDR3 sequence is CASSLGGSGDTEAFF. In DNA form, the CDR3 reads TGTGCCAGCAGCTTAGGAGGGAGTGGGGACACTGAAGCTTTCTTT.

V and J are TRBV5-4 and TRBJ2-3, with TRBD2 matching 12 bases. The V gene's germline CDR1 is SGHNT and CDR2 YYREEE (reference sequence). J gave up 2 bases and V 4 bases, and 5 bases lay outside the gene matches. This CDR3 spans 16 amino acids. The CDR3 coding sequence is TGTGCCAGCAGCGCGGGACTAGCGGGTATCACAGATACGCAGTATTTT. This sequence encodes CASSAGLAGITDTQYF.

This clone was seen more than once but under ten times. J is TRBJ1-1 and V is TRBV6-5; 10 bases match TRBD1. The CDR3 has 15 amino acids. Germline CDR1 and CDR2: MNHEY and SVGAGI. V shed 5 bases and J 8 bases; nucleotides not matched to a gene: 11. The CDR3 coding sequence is TGTGCCAGCAGTGGACCGGGACAGGGGAAGTTGGAAGCTTTCTTT. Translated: CASSGPGQGKLEAFF.

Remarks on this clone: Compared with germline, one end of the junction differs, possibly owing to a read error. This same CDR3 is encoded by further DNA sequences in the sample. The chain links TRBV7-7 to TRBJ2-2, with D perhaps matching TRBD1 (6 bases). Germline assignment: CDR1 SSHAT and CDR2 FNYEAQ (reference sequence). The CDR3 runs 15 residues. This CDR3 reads CASSRVQGGTGELFF. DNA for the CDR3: TGTGCTAGCAGCCGAGTACAGGGCGGGACCGGGGAGCTGTTTTTT.

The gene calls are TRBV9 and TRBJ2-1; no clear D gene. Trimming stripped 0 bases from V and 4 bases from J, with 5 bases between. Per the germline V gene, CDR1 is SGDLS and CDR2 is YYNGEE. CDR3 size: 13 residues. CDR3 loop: CASSVATYNEQFF. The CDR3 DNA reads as TGTGCCAGCAGCGTAGCGACGTACAATGAGCAGTTCTTC. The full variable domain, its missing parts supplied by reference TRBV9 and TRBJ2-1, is DSGVTQTPKHLITATGQRVTLRCSPRSGDLSVYWYQQSLDQGLQFLIQYYNGEERAKGNILERFSAQQFPDLHSELNLSSLELGDSALYFCASSVATYNEQFFGPGTRLTVL.

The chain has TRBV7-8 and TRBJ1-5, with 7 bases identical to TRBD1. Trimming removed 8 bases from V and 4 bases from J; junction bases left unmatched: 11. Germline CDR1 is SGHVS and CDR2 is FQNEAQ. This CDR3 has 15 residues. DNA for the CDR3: TGTGCCAGCCGCCCTGACAGGGTTGGTAATCAGCCCCAGCATTTT. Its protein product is CASRPDRVGNQPQHF.

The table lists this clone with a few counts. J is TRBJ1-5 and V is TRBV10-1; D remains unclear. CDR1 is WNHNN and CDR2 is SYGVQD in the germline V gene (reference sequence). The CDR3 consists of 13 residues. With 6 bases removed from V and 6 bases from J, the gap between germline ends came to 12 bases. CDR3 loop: CASSEYVGQPQHF. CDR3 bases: TGCGCCAGCAGCGAATACGTGGGTCAGCCCCAGCATTTT.

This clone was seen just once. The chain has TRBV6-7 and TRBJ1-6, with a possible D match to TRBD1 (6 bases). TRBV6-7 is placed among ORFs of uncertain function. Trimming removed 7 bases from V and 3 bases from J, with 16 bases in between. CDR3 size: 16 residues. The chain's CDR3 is CASNIRDMVYNSPLHF. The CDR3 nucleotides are TGTGCCAGCAACATCAGGGACATGGTCTATAATTCACCCCTCCACTTT.

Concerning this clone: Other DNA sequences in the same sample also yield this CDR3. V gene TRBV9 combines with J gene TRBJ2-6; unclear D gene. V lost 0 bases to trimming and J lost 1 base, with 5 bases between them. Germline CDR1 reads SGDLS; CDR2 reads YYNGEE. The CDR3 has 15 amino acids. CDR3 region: CASSVASSGANVLTF. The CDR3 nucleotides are TGTGCCAGCAGCGTAGCTAGTTCTGGGGCCAACGTCCTGACTTTC.

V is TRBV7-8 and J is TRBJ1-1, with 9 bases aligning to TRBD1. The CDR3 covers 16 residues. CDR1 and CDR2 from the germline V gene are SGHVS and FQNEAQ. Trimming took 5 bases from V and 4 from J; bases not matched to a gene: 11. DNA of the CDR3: TGTGCCAGCAGCACGATTCCTACAGGGGGCTTCACTGAAGCTTTCTTT. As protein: CASSTIPTGGFTEAFF.

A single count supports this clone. The CDR3, as DNA: TGTGCCAGCAGCGTAGCTTCTGGGACAGGGGTGGAAGAGCAGTACTTC. It is translated as CASSVASGTGVEEQYF. This chain links TRBV9 with TRBJ2-7, with 10 bases aligning to TRBD1. The CDR3 runs 16 residues. Germline values: CDR1 SGDLS, CDR2 YYNGEE. V lost 0 bases to trimming and J lost 7 bases; unmatched junction nucleotides: 10.

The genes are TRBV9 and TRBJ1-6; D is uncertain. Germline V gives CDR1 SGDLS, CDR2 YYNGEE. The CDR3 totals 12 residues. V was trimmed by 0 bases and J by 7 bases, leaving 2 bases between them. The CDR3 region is CASSVGNSPLHF. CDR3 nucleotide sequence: TGTGCCAGCAGCGTAGGGAATTCACCCCTCCACTTT.

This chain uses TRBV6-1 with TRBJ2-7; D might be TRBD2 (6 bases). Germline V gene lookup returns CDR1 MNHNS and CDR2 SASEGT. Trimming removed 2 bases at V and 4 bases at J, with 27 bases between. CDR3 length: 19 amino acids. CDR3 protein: CASSERPWGRTGEGYEQYF. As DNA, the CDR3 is TGTGCCAGCAGTGAAAGGCCTTGGGGTCGAACGGGAGAAGGGTACGAGCAGTACTTC.

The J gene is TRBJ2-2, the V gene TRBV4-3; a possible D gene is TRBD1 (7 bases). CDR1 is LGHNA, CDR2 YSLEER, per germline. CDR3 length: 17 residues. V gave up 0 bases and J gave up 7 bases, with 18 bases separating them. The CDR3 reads CASSQEQEGAEDGELFF. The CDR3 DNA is TGCGCCAGCAGCCAAGAACAGGAGGGGGCCGAAGACGGGGAGCTGTTTTTT.

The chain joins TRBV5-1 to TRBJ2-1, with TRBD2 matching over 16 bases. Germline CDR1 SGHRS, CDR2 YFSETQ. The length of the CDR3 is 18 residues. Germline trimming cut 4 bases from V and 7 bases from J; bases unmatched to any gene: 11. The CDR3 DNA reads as TGCGCCAGCAGCCCCGGGACTAGCGGGAGGGGGCTGGGTAATGAGCAGTTCTTC. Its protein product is CASSPGTSGRGLGNEQFF. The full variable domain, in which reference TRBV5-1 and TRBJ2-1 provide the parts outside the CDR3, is KAGVTQTPRYLIKTRGQQVTLSCSPISGHRSVSWYQQTPGQGLQFLFEYFSETQRNKGNFPGRFSGRQFSNSRSEMNVSTLELGDSALYLCASSPGTSGRGLGNEQFFGPGTRLTVL.

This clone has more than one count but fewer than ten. The CDR3 DNA is TGTGCCAGCAGCGCCACAGGGGGTGGCTCCTACGAGCAGTACTTC. It codes for CASSATGGGSYEQYF. The chain employs TRBV13 and TRBJ2-7; 8 bases agree with TRBD1. The CDR3 runs 15 residues. The germline CDR1 and CDR2 sequences are PRHDT and FYEKMQ (reference sequence). After removal of 5 bases from V and 0 bases from J, the junction contained 6 bases not matched to a gene.

CDR3 amino acids: CASSRRTGGSYEQYF. As DNA, the CDR3 is TGTGCCAGCAGCCGAAGGACAGGGGGCTCCTACGAGCAGTACTTC. This rearrangement joins TRBV5-6 to TRBJ2-7, with 10 bases matching TRBD1. V gave up 4 bases and J gave up 0 bases; unmatched junction bases: 4. In germline, CDR1 is SGHDT, CDR2 YYEEEE. CDR3 size: 15 residues.

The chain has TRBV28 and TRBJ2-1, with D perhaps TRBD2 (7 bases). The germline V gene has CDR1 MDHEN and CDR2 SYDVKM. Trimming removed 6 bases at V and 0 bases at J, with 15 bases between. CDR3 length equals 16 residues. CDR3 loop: CASSLGGAGSYNEQFF. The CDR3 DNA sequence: TGTGCCAGCAGCCTAGGGGGGGCGGGCTCCTACAATGAGCAGTTCTTC.

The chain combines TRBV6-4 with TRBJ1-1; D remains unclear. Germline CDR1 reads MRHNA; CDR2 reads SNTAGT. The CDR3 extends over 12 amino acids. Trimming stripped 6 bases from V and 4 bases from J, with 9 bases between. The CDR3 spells CASREMGTEAFF. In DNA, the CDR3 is TGTGCCAGCAGAGAGATGGGCACTGAAGCTTTCTTT.

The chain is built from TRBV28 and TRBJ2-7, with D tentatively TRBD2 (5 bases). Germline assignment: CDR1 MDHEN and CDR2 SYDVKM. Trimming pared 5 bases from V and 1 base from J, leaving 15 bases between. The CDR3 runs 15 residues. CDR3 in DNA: TGTGCCAGCAGTACTCAGAGGGAATGGTCCTACGAGCAGTACTTC. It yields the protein CASSTQREWSYEQYF.

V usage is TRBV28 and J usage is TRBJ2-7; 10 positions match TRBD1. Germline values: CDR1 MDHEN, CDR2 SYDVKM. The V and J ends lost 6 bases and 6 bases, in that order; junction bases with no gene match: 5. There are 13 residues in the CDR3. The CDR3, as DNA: TGTGCCAGCAGCCTTGACAGGGGGCCCGAGCAGTACTTC. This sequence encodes CASSLDRGPEQYF.

CDR3 DNA sequence: TGTGCCAGCAGCGTAGTACTAGCGGGGAATGAGCAGTTCTTC. It yields the protein CASSVVLAGNEQFF. V is TRBV9 and J is TRBJ2-1; 10 bases match TRBD2. J was trimmed by 7 bases and V by 0 bases; bases with no gene match: 1. The CDR3 length is 14 residues. Germline loops: CDR1 SGDLS, CDR2 YYNGEE.

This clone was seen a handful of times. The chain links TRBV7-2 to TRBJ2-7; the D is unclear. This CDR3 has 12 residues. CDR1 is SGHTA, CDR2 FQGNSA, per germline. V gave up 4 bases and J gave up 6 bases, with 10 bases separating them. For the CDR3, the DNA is TGTGCCAGCAGCTATACCTGGGGCGAGCAGTACTTC. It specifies CASSYTWGEQYF.